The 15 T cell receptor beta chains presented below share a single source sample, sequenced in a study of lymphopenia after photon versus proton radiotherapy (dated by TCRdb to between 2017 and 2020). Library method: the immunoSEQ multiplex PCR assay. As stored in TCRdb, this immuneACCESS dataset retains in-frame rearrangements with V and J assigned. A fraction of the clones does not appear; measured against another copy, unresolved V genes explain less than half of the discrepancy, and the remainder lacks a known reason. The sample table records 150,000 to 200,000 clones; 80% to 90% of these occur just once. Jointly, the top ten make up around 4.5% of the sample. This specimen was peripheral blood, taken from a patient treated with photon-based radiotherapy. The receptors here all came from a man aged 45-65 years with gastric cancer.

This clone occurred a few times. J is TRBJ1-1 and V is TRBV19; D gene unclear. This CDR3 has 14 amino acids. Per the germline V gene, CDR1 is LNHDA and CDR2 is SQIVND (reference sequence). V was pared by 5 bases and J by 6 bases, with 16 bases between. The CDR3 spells CASSQSLVASEAFF. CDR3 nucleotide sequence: TGTGCCAGTAGTCAGTCCCTGGTTGCATCTGAAGCTTTCTTT.

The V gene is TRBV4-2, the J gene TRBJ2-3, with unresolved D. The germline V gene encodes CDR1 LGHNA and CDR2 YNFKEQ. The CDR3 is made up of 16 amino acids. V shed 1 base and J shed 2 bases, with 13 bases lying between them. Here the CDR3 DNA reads TGTGCCAGCAGCCAAGTGGTCGGAACGGCCACAGATACGCAGTATTTT. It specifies CASSQVVGTATDTQYF.

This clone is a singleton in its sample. CDR3 region: CASTRKGQGTGELFF. The DNA of the CDR3 is TGCGCCAGCACCAGAAAGGGACAGGGGACCGGGGAGCTGTTTTTT. V is TRBV4-1 and J is TRBJ2-2; 10 bases line up with TRBD1. CDR3 length: 15 residues. V lost 7 bases, J lost 5 bases, and 7 bases stayed unmatched. Germline V CDR1 and CDR2: MGHRA, YSYEKL.

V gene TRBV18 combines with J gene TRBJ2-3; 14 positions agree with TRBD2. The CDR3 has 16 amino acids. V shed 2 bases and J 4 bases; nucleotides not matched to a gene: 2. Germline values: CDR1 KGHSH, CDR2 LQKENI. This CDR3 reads CASSPGLAGGADTQYF. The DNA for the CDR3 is TGTGCCAGCTCACCAGGACTAGCGGGAGGAGCAGATACGCAGTATTTT.

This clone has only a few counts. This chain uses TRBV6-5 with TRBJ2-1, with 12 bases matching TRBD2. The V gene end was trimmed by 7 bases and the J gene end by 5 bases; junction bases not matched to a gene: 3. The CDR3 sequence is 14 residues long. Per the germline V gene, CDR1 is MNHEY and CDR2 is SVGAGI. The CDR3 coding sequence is TGTGCCAGCAAGGGACTAGCGGGCCACAATGAGCAGTTCTTC. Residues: CASKGLAGHNEQFF.

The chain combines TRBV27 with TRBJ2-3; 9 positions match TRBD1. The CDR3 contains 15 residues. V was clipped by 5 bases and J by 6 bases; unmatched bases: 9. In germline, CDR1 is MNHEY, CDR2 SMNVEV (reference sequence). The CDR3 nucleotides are TGTGCCAGCAGTCAACAGGGGGCGAAACACGATACGCAGTATTTT. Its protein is CASSQQGAKHDTQYF.

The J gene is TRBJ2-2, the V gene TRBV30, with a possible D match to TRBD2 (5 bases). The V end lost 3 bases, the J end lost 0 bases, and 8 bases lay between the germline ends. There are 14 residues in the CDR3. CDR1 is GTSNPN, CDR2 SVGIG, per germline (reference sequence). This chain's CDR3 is CAWSIGTNTGELFF. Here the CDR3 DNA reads TGTGCCTGGAGCATCGGGACGAACACCGGGGAGCTGTTTTTT. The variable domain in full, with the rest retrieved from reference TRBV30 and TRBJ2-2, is SQTIHQWPATLVQPVGSPLSLECTVEGTSNPNLYWYRQAAGRGLQLLFYSVGIGQISSEVPQNLSASRPQDRQFILSSKKLLLSDSGFYLCAWSIGTNTGELFFGEGSRLTVL.

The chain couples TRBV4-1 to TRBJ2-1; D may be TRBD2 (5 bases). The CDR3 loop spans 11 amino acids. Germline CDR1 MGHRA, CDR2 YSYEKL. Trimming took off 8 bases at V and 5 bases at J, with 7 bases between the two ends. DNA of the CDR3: TGCGCCAGCCGAGGGCACAATGAGCAGTTCTTC. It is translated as CASRGHNEQFF.

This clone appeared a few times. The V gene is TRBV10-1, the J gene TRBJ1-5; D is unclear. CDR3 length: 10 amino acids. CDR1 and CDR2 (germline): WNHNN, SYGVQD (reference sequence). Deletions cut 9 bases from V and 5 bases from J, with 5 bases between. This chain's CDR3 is CARQDQPQHF. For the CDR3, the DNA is TGCGCCAGGCAGGATCAGCCCCAGCATTTT.

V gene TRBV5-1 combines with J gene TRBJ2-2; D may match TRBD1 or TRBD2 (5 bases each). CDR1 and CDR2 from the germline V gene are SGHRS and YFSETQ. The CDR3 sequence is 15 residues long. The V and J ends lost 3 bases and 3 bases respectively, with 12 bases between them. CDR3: CASSWGSKDTGELFF. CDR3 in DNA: TGCGCCAGCAGCTGGGGGTCAAAGGACACCGGGGAGCTGTTTTTT.

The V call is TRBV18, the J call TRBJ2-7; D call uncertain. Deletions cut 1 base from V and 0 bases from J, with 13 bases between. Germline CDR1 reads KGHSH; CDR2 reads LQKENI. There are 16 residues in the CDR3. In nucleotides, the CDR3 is TGTGCCAGCTCACCACAATCAAATCACTTCTCCTACGAGCAGTACTTC. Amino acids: CASSPQSNHFSYEQYF.

The CDR3 region is CASSLGRDNYGYTF. In DNA, the CDR3 is TGTGCCAGCAGCTTGGGGAGGGACAACTATGGCTACACCTTC. The chain links TRBV5-4 to TRBJ1-2; D might be TRBD1 (5 bases). The CDR3 has 14 amino acids. The ends were cut back, 0 bases at V and 2 bases at J, with 8 bases in the middle. Germline CDR1 reads SGHNT; CDR2 reads YYREEE (reference sequence). The full variable domain, rest sourced from reference TRBV5-4 and TRBJ1-2, is ETGVTQSPTHLIKTRGQQVTLRCSSQSGHNTVSWYQQALGQGPQFIFQYYREEENGRGNFPPRFSGLQFPNYSSELNVNALELDDSALYLCASSLGRDNYGYTFGSGTRLTVV.

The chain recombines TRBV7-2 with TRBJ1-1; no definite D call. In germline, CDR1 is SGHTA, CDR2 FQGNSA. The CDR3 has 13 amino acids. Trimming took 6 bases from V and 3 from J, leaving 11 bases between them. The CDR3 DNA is TGTGCCAGCAGTCGAAGTGGGGACACTGAAGCTTTCTTT. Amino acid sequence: CASSRSGDTEAFF.

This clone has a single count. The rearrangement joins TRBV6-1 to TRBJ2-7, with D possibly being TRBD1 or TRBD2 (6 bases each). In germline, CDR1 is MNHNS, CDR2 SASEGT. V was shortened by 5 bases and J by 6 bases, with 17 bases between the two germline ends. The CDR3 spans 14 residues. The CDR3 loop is CASSSGARSGEQYF. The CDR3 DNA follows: TGTGCCAGCAGTTCGGGGGCGCGATCGGGCGAGCAGTACTTC.

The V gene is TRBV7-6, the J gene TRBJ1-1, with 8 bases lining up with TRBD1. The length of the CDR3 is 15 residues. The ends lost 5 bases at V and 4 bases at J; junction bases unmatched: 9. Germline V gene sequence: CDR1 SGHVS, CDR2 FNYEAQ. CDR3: CASSPRTGLITEAFF. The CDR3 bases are TGTGCCAGCAGCCCACGGACAGGGCTTATCACTGAAGCTTTCTTT.